These 18 T cell receptor beta chains were sequenced from one sample in a study of T cells in Graves' hyperthyroidism and ophthalmopathy. The source material, RNA transcripts, was used to amplify TCR beta CDR3 regions. The study used the HTBI primer set for a first-round RT-PCR of the TCR CDR3. One entry per CDR3 protein, called by TCRdb with MiXCR from the multiplex PCR reads. The top ten clones hold roughly 7.3% of a sample with about 590,000 distinct CDR3 sequences, less than 20% of them seen once. The sequenced sample was blood. The receptors originated from a woman in her 30s with Graves' hyperthyroidism.

The chain has TRBV19 and TRBJ1-2; no firm D call. This CDR3 is 14 amino acids long. Trimming removed 9 bases at V and 1 base at J, with 15 bases between. CDR1 and CDR2 from the germline V gene are LNHDA and SQIVND (reference sequence). DNA of the CDR3: TGTGCCAGCATCGGAAATTCCTATAACTATGGCTACACCTTC. Amino acid sequence: CASIGNSYNYGYTF.

This clonotype appeared many times. The rearrangement joins TRBV5-1 to TRBJ1-1; 7 bases line up with TRBD1. The CDR3 is 15 residues long. Germline CDR1 and CDR2: SGHRS and YFSETQ. V lost 0 bases to trimming and J lost 6 bases; unmatched junction nucleotides: 8. Here the CDR3 reads CASSLGVGGSAEAFF. DNA of the CDR3: TGCGCCAGCAGCTTGGGGGTAGGGGGCTCGGCTGAAGCTTTCTTT.

This clonotype was picked up a small number of times. The chain combines TRBV6-6 with TRBJ2-1; TRBD2 is a possible D gene (5 bases). V was pared by 0 bases and J by 4 bases, with 19 bases between. Germline V gene data show CDR1 as MNHNY and CDR2 as SVGAGI (reference sequence). The CDR3 is made up of 18 amino acids. This CDR3 reads CASSYSWEERNLYNEQFF. The DNA of the CDR3 is TGTGCCAGCAGTTACTCGTGGGAAGAGCGGAACTTATACAATGAGCAGTTCTTC.

This chain's CDR3 is CASSTTGGDGTGELFF. The CDR3 bases are TGCGCCAGCAGCACGACAGGGGGCGATGGCACCGGGGAGCTGTTTTTT. This chain uses TRBV5-1 with TRBJ2-2; 10 bases are shared with TRBD1. Looked up from germline, CDR1 is SGHRS and CDR2 is YFSETQ. J lost 4 bases, V lost 4 bases, and 7 bases had no gene match. The CDR3 is 16 residues long.

This sequence joins TRBV7-3 and TRBJ1-2, with D maybe TRBD1 (5 bases). Between the trimmed V and J ends, which lost 5 bases and 5 bases, there was a span of 18 bases. This CDR3 has 15 amino acids. Germline assignment: CDR1 SGHTA and CDR2 FQGTGA. As DNA, the CDR3 is TGTGCCAGCAGCCCCCGCCCGGGGCCGGGTTATGGCTACACCTTC. The encoded protein is CASSPRPGPGYGYTF.

This clonotype turned up a few times. One junction end disagrees with the germline gene, perhaps due to a read error. CDR3 bases: TGCAACGTTGAAGGAACAGGGCCGAATGAAAAACTGTTTTTT. This sequence encodes CNVEGTGPNEKLFF. This sequence joins TRBV29-1 and TRBJ1-4, with D possibly being TRBD1 (6 bases). CDR1 SQVTM and CDR2 ANQGSEA come from the germline V gene. This CDR3 region has 14 residues.

This clonotype was picked up many times. The chain combines TRBV9 with TRBJ1-2, with a possible D match to TRBD1 (5 bases). The ends were cut back, 0 bases at V and 4 bases at J, with 10 bases in the middle. This CDR3 has 14 residues. CDR1 and CDR2 from the germline V gene are SGDLS and YYNGEE. As DNA, the CDR3 is TGTGCCAGCAGCGTAGTGGACACATTCTATGGCTACACCTTC. Its protein is CASSVVDTFYGYTF.

This clonotype was seen repeatedly, ten times or more. This rearrangement joins TRBV12-3 or TRBV12-4 to TRBJ2-3; 8 nucleotides align to TRBD2. The J segment lost 3 bases and the V segment lost 2 bases, leaving 4 bases of the junction unmatched. The CDR3 contains 15 residues. The chain's CDR3 is CASSLRGGPTDTQYF. DNA of the CDR3: TGTGCCAGCAGTTTACGGGGGGGGCCGACAGATACGCAGTATTTT.

This rearrangement joins TRBV5-1 to TRBJ2-7, with 8 bases that match TRBD2. The CDR3 runs 15 residues. Germline trimming cut 0 bases from V and 5 bases from J; bases unmatched to any gene: 7. Germline loops: CDR1 SGHRS, CDR2 YFSETQ. The CDR3 spells CASSLDSVSGNEQYF. CDR3 sequence (DNA): TGCGCCAGCAGCTTGGATTCGGTTAGCGGGAACGAGCAGTACTTC. The full variable domain, rest sourced from reference TRBV5-1 and TRBJ2-7, is KAGVTQTPRYLIKTRGQQVTLSCSPISGHRSVSWYQQTPGQGLQFLFEYFSETQRNKGNFPGRFSGRQFSNSRSEMNVSTLELGDSALYLCASSLDSVSGNEQYFGPGTRLTVT.

This clonotype has a handful of counts. V is TRBV13 and J is TRBJ2-5; D is undetermined. V was cut by 5 bases and J by 5 bases, with 12 bases left in between. Germline V gene sequence: CDR1 PRHDT, CDR2 FYEKMQ (reference sequence). CDR3 length: 13 residues. The CDR3 DNA sequence: TGTGCCAGCAGCCTAGAGGCCGGGGAGACCCAGTACTTC. It translates to CASSLEAGETQYF. Variable domain in full (rest from reference TRBV13 and TRBJ2-5): AAGVIQSPRHLIKEKRETATLKCYPIPRHDTVYWYQQGPGQDPQFLISFYEKMQSDKGSIPDRFSAQQFSDYHSELNMSSLELGDSALYFCASSLEAGETQYFGPGTRLLVL.

As regards this clonotype: This could be a read error, since a much larger clone is one nucleotide away. The CDR3 DNA sequence: TGTGCCAGGGGGGGAACGGGCTCCTACAATGAGCAGTTCTTC. This codes for CARGGTGSYNEQFF. The chain joins TRBV2 to TRBJ2-1; D is possibly TRBD2 (6 bases). Deletions cut 9 bases from V and 0 bases from J, with 12 bases between. The CDR3 is 14 amino acids. The germline V gene encodes CDR1 SNHLY and CDR2 FYNNEI.

This clonotype was counted ten times or more. The rearrangement links TRBV2 to TRBJ2-1; 11 nucleotides agree with TRBD2. Germline assignment: CDR1 SNHLY and CDR2 FYNNEI. This CDR3 region has 14 residues. The V and J ends lost 6 bases and 8 bases, in that order; junction bases with no gene match: 6. The CDR3 is CASSELAGGDEQFF. The CDR3 bases are TGTGCCAGCAGCGAGCTAGCGGGAGGCGATGAGCAGTTCTTC.

There are many counts of this clonotype. The chain links TRBV28 to TRBJ2-7; D tentatively fits TRBD1 or TRBD2 (5 bases each). Germline V CDR1 and CDR2: MDHEN, SYDVKM. The CDR3 contains 14 residues. V was trimmed by 8 bases and J by 0 bases, leaving 14 bases between them. The CDR3 bases are TGTGCCAGCTTCTCCCGGGACCACTCCTACGAGCAGTACTTC. Its translation is CASFSRDHSYEQYF.

This sequence joins TRBV12-3 or TRBV12-4 and TRBJ2-1; TRBD1 is a possible D gene (6 bases). The ends were cut back, 6 bases at V and 0 bases at J, with 21 bases in the middle. The CDR3 has 18 amino acids. Written as DNA, the CDR3 is TGTGCCAGCAGCCGGGACACCTGGACAGATCGCTCCTACAATGAGCAGTTCTTC. Protein: CASSRDTWTDRSYNEQFF.

Ten or more counts support this clonotype. The chain joins TRBV7-9 to TRBJ2-7, with 7 bases fitting TRBD1. J gave up 2 bases and V 9 bases, and 13 bases lay outside the gene matches. There are 15 residues in the CDR3. CDR1 and CDR2 (germline): SEHNR, FQNEAQ (reference sequence). The CDR3 region is CARGTPGQVTYEQYF. CDR3 nucleotides: TGTGCCAGGGGCACTCCCGGACAGGTCACCTACGAGCAGTACTTC.

This clonotype was observed many times. The genes are TRBV3-1 and TRBJ2-3; D gene unclear. Trimming cost V 1 base and J 3 bases, with 14 bases left between them. The CDR3 has 16 amino acids. The germline V gene has CDR1 LGHDT and CDR2 YNNKEL (reference sequence). DNA for the CDR3: TGTGCCAGCAGCCAAGGCCGGGCTTACACGACAGATACGCAGTATTTT. Protein sequence: CASSQGRAYTTDTQYF.

This clonotype has a count of ten or more. V usage is TRBV12-3 or TRBV12-4 and J usage is TRBJ2-1, with D perhaps given as TRBD1 or TRBD2 (6 bases each). The CDR3 covers 14 residues. Trimming removed 5 bases at V and 6 bases at J, with 14 bases between. The CDR3 region is CASSLGGSFNEQFF. Here the CDR3 DNA reads TGTGCCAGCAGTCTGGGGGGCAGTTTCAATGAGCAGTTCTTC.

This clonotype was detected many times. As DNA, the CDR3 is TGTGCCAGCAGTTACGTAGCGGACATGTCCTACGAGCAGTACTTC. This encodes CASSYVADMSYEQYF. The rearrangement links TRBV6-1 to TRBJ2-7, with D perhaps matching TRBD2 (6 bases). This CDR3 spans 15 amino acids. V dropped 5 bases and J dropped 1 base, with 15 bases sitting between them. The germline CDR1 and CDR2 sequences are MNHNS and SASEGT.